The source of this T cell receptor beta chain is a study of shared clonotypes between healthy human individuals. Study in general: Each donor's CD4 naive and CD4 memory cells filled three plates apiece, CD8 naive two, and CD8 memory one. Points from the study as a whole: The study found lower generation probabilities in non-shared clonotypes than in those shared by all four donors.

To note about this clone: Its specificity is unknown.

The CDR3 length is 14 residues. V was clipped by 5 bases and J by 7 bases; unmatched bases: 3. Germline CDR1 reads SEHNR; CDR2 reads FQNEAQ (reference sequence). Genomic DNA of each subset was evenly split across several immunoSEQ plates. Method: immunoSEQ multiplex PCR; TCRdb's copy keeps in-frame clones and lacks some. The profile shows a few million clones, approximately 93% of them singletons. The study drew all its donors from Caucasian adults living in Nashville, Tennessee. Sequencing was done on a sample of naive CD4+ T cells from PBMCs. Described subset: CD45RA+ positively selected. The sequence came from a man younger than 35 in good health. Some clones in this sample may be carry-over from other donors' samples. The rearrangement uses TRBV7-9 and TRBJ1-6; 9 bases align to TRBD1. Here the CDR3 DNA reads TGTGCCAGCAGCCGGGACAGGGAGAATTCACCCCTCCACTTT. Translating it yields CASSRDRENSPLHF.